Each of the 2 T cell receptor beta chains below was sequenced from the same sample in a study of CD8+CD57+ T cells in acquired aplastic anemia. All sequencing subjects had displayed CD8+CD57+ cell expansion on flow cytometry. Both TCR beta VDJ combination and CDR3 sequence profiling were carried out. Genomic DNA was the template for this profiling. TCRdb reanalysed the reads using MiXCR and keeps one entry per CDR3 protein. The table shows some 200,000 distinct CDR3 sequences, with 48% occurring only once. Sequences were obtained from sorted CD4+, CD8+, or CD8+CD57+ T cells (not recorded which) from PBMCs. The receptors here all came from a human donor with aplastic anemia.

There are many counts of this clonotype. The CDR3 nucleotides are TGTGCCAGCAGTTTGGCGAACACTGAAGCTTTCTTT. It encodes CASSLANTEAFF. The chain carries TRBV12-3 or TRBV12-4 and TRBJ1-1; no clear D. The CDR3 sequence is 12 residues long. The V end was cut by 3 bases, the J end by 1 base, with 3 bases between.

Turning to this clonotype: One base away lies a much larger clone, so this may be a sequencing read error. The chain recombines TRBV7-9 with TRBJ1-1, with 10 bases lining up with TRBD1. This CDR3 has 15 residues. Per germline, CDR1 SEHNR and CDR2 FQNEAQ (reference sequence). The CDR3 DNA reads as TGTGCCACCCTGGGGGGCGAGACAGGGGGCACTGAAGCTTCCTTT. Translated: CATLGGETGGTEASF.